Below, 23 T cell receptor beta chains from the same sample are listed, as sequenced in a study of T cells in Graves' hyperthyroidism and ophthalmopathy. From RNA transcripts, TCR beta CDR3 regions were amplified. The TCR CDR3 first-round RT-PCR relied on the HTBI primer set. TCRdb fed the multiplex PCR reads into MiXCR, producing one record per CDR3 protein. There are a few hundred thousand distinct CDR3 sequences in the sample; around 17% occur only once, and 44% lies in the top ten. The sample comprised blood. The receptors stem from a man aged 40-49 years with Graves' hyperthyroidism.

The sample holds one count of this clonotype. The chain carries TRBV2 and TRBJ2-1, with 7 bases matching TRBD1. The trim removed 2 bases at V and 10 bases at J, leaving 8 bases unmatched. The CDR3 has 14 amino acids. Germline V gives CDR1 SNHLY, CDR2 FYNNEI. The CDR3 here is CASSELRGTREQFF. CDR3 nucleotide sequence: TGTGCCAGCAGTGAACTCAGGGGGACCCGCGAGCAGTTCTTC.

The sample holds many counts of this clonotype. CDR3 nucleotide sequence: TGTGCCAGCAGCCAGCCAGGGATTCATGGCTACACCTTC. It specifies CASSQPGIHGYTF. The chain couples TRBV14 to TRBJ1-2, with a possible D match to TRBD1 (5 bases). The CDR3 contains 13 residues. V was cut by 3 bases and J by 6 bases, with 11 bases left in between. Germline assignment: CDR1 SGHDN and CDR2 FVKESK. Complete variable domain (other parts from reference TRBV14 and TRBJ1-2): EAGVTQFPSHSVIEKGQTVTLRCDPISGHDNLYWYRRVMGKEIKFLLHFVKESKQDESGMPNNRFLAERTGGTYSTLKVQPAELEDSGVYFCASSQPGIHGYTFGSGTRLTVV.

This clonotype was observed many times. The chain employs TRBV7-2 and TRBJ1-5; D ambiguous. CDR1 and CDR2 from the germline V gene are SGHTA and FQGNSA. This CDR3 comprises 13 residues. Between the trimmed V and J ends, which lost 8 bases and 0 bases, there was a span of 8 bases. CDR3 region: CASATDSNQPQHF. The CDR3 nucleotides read TGTGCCAGCGCCACAGATAGCAATCAGCCCCAGCATTTT.

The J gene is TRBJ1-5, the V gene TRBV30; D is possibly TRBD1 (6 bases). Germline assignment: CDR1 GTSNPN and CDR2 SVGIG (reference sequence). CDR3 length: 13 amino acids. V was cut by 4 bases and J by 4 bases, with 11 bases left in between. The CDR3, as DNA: TGTGCCTGGACAGAGAGGGGGAATCAGCCCCAGCATTTT. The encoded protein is CAWTERGNQPQHF.

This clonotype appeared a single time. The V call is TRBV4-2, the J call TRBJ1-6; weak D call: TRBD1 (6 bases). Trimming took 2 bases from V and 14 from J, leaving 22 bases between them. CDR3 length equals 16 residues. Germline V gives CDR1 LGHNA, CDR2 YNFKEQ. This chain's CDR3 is CASSQITGQGTGTLHF. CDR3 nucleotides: TGTGCCAGCAGCCAAATCACCGGGCAGGGGACGGGCACCCTCCACTTT.

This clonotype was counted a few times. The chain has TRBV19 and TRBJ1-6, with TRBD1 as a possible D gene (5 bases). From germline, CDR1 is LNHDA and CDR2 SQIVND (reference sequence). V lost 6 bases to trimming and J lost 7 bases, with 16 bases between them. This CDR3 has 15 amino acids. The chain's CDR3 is CASSPFGQGNSPLHF. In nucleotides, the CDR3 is TGTGCCAGTAGCCCTTTCGGGCAGGGAAATTCACCCCTCCACTTT.

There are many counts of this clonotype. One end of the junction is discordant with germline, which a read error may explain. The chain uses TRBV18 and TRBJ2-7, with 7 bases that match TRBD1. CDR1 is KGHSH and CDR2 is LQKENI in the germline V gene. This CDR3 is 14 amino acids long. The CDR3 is CASSPGAGTEKWHF. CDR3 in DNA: TGTGCCAGCTCACCGGGTGCCGGGACAGAAAAATGGCACTTC. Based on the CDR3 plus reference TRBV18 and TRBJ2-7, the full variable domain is NAGVMQNPRHLVRRRGQEARLRCSPMKGHSHVYWYRQLPEEGLKFMVYLQKENIIDESGMPKERFSAEFPKEGPSILRIQQVVRGDSAAYFCASSPGAGTEKWHFGPGTRLTVT.

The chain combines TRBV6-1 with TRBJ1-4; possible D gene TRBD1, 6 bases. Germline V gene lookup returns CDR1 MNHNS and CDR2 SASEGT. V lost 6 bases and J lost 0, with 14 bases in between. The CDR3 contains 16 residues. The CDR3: CASRQGDFATNEKLFF. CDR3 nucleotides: TGTGCCAGCAGACAGGGTGACTTTGCAACTAATGAAAAACTGTTTTTT.

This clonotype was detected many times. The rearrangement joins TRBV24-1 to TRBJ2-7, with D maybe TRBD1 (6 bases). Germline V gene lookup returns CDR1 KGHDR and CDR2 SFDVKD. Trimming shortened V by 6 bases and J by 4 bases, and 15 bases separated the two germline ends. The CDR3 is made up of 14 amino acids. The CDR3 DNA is TGTGCCACCAGTTCAACCGGACAGCCTTACGAGCAGTACTTC. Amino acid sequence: CATSSTGQPYEQYF.

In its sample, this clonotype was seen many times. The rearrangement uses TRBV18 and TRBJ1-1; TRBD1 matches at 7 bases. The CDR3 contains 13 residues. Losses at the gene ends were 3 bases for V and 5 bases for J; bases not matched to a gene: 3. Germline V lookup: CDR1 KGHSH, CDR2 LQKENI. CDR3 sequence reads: CASSPTGKTEAFF. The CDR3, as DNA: TGTGCCAGCTCACCGACAGGGAAAACTGAAGCTTTCTTT.

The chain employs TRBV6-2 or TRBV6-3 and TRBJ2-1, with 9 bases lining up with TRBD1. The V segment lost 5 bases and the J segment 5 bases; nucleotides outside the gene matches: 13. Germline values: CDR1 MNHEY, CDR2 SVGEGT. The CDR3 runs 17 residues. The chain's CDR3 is CASSPGTGTGRDNEQFF. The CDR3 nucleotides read TGTGCCAGCAGTCCCGGGACCGGGACAGGGAGGGACAATGAGCAGTTCTTC.

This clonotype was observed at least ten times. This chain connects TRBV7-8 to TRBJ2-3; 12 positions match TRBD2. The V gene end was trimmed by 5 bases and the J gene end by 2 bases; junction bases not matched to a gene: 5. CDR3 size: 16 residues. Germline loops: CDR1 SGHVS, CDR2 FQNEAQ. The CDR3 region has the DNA TGTGCCAGCAGCCTAGGACTAGCGGGGAACACAGATACGCAGTATTTT. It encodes CASSLGLAGNTDTQYF.

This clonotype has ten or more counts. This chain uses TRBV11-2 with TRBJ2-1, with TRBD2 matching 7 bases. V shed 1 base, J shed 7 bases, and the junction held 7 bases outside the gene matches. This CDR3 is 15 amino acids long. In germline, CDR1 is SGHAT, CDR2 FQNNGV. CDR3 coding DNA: TGTGCCAGCAGCTTAGTACTAGCGAGAGATAATGAGCAGTTCTTC. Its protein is CASSLVLARDNEQFF.

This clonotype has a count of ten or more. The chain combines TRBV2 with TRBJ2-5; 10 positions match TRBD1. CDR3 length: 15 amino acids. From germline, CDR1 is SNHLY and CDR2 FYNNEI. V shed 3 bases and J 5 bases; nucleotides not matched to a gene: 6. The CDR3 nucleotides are TGTGCCAGCAGTGATCCCCGGACAGGGGGTGAGACCCAGTACTTC. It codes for CASSDPRTGGETQYF.

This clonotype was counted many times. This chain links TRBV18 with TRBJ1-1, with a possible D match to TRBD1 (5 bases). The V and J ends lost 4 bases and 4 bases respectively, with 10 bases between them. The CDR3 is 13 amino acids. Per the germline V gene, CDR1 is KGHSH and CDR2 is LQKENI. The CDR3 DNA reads TGTGCCAGCTCACATGGGGACGGCACTGAAGCTTTCTTT. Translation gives CASSHGDGTEAFF.

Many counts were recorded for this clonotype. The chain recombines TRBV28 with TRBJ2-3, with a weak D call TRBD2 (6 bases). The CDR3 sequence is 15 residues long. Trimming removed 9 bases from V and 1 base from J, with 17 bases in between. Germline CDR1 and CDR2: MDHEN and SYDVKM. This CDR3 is CASKGRGKRTDTQYF. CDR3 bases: TGTGCCAGTAAAGGTCGGGGGAAACGCACAGATACGCAGTATTTT. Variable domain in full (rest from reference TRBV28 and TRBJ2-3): DVKVTQSSRYLVKRTGEKVFLECVQDMDHENMFWYRQDPGLGLRLIYFSYDVKMKEKGDIPEGYSVSREKKERFSLILESASTNQTSMYLCASKGRGKRTDTQYFGPGTRLTVL.

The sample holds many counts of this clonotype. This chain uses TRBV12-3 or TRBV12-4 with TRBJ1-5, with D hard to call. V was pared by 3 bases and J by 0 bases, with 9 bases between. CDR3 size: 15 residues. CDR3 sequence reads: CASSFGQNSNQPQHF. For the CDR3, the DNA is TGTGCCAGCAGTTTTGGTCAGAATAGCAATCAGCCCCAGCATTTT.

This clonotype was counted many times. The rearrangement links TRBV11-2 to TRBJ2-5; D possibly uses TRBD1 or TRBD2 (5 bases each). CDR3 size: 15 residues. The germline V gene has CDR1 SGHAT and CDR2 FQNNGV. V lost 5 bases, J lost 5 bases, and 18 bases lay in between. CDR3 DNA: TGTGCCAGCAGCCCAACCGGGACGCTATGGGAGACCCAGTACTTC. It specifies CASSPTGTLWETQYF.

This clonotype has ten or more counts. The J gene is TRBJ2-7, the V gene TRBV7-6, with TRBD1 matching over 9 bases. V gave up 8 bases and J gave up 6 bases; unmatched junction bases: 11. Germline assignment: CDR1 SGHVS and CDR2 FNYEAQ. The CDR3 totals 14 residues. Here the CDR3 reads CASVPGQGRGEQYF. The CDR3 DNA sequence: TGTGCCAGCGTGCCGGGACAGGGTAGGGGCGAGCAGTACTTC. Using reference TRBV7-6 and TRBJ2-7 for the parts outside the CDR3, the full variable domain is GAGVSQSPRYKVTKRGQDVALRCDPISGHVSLYWYRQALGQGPEFLTYFNYEAQQDKSGLPNDRFSAERPEGSISTLTIQRTEQRDSAMYRCASVPGQGRGEQYFGPGTRLTVT.

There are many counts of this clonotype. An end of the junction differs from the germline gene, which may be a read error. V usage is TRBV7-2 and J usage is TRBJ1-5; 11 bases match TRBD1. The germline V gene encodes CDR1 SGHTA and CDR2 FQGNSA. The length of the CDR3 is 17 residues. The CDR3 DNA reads TGTGCCAACAGCTCCTGGACAGGGGGCGGCTACAATCAGCCCCAGCATTTT. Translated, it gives CANSSWTGGGYNQPQHF.

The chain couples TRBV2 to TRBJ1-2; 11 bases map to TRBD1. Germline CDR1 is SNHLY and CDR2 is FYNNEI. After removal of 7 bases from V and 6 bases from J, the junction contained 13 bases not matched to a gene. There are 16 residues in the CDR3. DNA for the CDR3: TGTGCCAGCAAGCGGACAGGGGGCAGGGAAGGCGATGGCTACACCTTC. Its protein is CASKRTGGREGDGYTF.

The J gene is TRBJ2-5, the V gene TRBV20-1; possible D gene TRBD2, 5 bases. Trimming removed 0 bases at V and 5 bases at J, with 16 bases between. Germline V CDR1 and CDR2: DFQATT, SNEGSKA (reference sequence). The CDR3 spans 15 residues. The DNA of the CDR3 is TGCAGTGCTAGAGATCGAGTTTCACGCGGGGAGACCCAGTACTTC. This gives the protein CSARDRVSRGETQYF.

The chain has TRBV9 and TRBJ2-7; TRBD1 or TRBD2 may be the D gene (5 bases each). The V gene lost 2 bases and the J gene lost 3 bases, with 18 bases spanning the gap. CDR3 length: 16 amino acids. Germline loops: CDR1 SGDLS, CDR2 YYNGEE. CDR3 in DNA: TGTGCCAGCAGCGTGGCGGACACCGGGGCTTACTACGAGCAGTACTTC. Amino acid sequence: CASSVADTGAYYEQYF.